This TCR beta chain was captured by sequencing in a study of T cells and Merkel cell carcinoma outcomes. Germline loops: CDR1 MGHRA, CDR2 YSYEKL. V was clipped by 3 bases and J by 10 bases, with 18 bases between them. There are 15 residues in the CDR3. Profiling relied on immunoSEQ multiplex PCR, and the TCRdb table lists in-frame clones only, not all of them. The sample records about 490 clones, about 86% being singletons. The chain combines TRBV4-1 with TRBJ1-4; D gene unclear. The TCR originated in a human donor with Merkel cell carcinoma. Sequenced material: tumor tissue from Merkel cell carcinoma. In DNA, the CDR3 is TGCGCCAGCAGCCACAACGAGCGAGAGAGCGGAAAACTGTTTTTT. It codes for CASSHNERESGKLFF.